The 10 T cell receptor beta chains given below trace back to one sample, sequenced in a study of OX40 agonist ivuxolimab in advanced cancers. Using immunoSEQ multiplex PCR, the repertoire was profiled, and TCRdb retains in-frame clones only, with some absent. The sample yields 40,000 to 45,000 clones, about four fifths seen once. Sequences were derived from CD4+ or CD8+ T cells sorted from blood, sampled in a trial of the OX40 agonist ivuxolimab. The origin of the receptors is an adult with an advanced solid tumor such as melanoma, head and neck, liver or kidney cancer.

V and J are TRBV5-5 and TRBJ2-1, with 13 positions matching TRBD2. J was trimmed by 8 bases and V by 2 bases; bases with no gene match: 10. Germline CDR1 and CDR2: SGHKS and YYEKEE (reference sequence). The CDR3 extends over 17 amino acids. The CDR3 loop is CASSFRTSGSARDEQFF. Written as DNA, the CDR3 is TGTGCCAGCAGCTTCCGGACTAGCGGGAGTGCCCGCGATGAGCAGTTCTTC.

This clone was picked up a small number of times. The V gene is TRBV18, the J gene TRBJ2-3; TRBD2 matches 9 bases. This CDR3 has 17 residues. The junction had 8 bases not matched to a gene; V was cut back by 2 bases and J by 2 bases. The germline V gene encodes CDR1 KGHSH and CDR2 LQKENI. CDR3 loop: CASSPVKAGGPTDTQYF. Written as DNA, the CDR3 is TGTGCCAGCTCACCAGTTAAAGCGGGAGGCCCCACAGATACGCAGTATTTT.

V is TRBV11-2 and J is TRBJ2-3, with no clear D. The germline V gene has CDR1 SGHAT and CDR2 FQNNGV. The CDR3 runs 12 residues. The ends were cut back, 8 bases at V and 0 bases at J, with 6 bases in the middle. The CDR3 coding sequence is TGTGCCAGCGGTCCTAGCACAGATACGCAGTATTTT. Residues: CASGPSTDTQYF.

The rearrangement joins TRBV9 to TRBJ2-1; possibly TRBD1 for D (5 bases). V shed 5 bases and J shed 6 bases, with 9 bases lying between them. The CDR3 contains 12 residues. Germline CDR1 SGDLS, CDR2 YYNGEE. The CDR3 nucleotides read TGTGCCAGCAGTCAAGGGGTCAATGAGCAGTTCTTC. It yields the protein CASSQGVNEQFF.

The sample holds one count of this clone. The CDR3 region is CASSVRATGGLETQYF. Written as DNA, the CDR3 is TGTGCCAGCAGCGTCCGAGCCACAGGGGGCCTGGAGACCCAGTACTTC. This chain links TRBV9 with TRBJ2-5; 9 bases are a match to TRBD1. Germline V gene data show CDR1 as SGDLS and CDR2 as YYNGEE. The trim removed 2 bases at V and 5 bases at J, leaving 10 bases unmatched. This CDR3 is built from 16 residues.

The chain employs TRBV29-1 and TRBJ1-1; D not resolved. The germline V and J ends were trimmed by 7 bases and 1 base, with 10 bases remaining between them. The germline V gene has CDR1 SQVTM and CDR2 ANQGSEA. CDR3 size: 12 residues. The CDR3 loop reads CSALQGNTEAFF. CDR3 in DNA: TGCAGCGCCCTCCAAGGGAACACTGAAGCTTTCTTT.

This chain's CDR3 is CASSTSGAGYEQYF. The CDR3 nucleotides read TGTGCCAGCAGCACCTCTGGGGCCGGTTACGAGCAGTACTTC. This chain links TRBV7-9 with TRBJ2-7; weak D call: TRBD1 (5 bases). The CDR3 extends over 14 amino acids. With 5 bases removed from V and 4 bases from J, the gap between germline ends came to 15 bases. Germline-derived CDR1 and CDR2 are SEHNR and FQNEAQ (reference sequence).

The chain joins TRBV5-1 to TRBJ2-7; 8 bases align to TRBD2. Trimming at V came to 1 base and at J to 3 bases, leaving 6 bases not matched to a gene. The CDR3 runs to 15 residues. CDR1 SGHRS and CDR2 YFSETQ come from the germline V gene. DNA of the CDR3: TGCGCCAGCAGCTTGACAGCGGGAGAATTCTACGAGCAGTACTTC. Amino acids: CASSLTAGEFYEQYF.

The gene calls are TRBV19 and TRBJ2-1, with 9 bases that match TRBD1. V lost 2 bases to trimming and J lost 12 bases; unmatched junction nucleotides: 8. This CDR3 contains 14 residues. The germline gives CDR1 LNHDA, CDR2 SQIVND (reference sequence). The CDR3: CASSIPTGGLGQFF. The DNA for the CDR3 is TGTGCCAGTAGTATACCGACAGGGGGTTTGGGGCAGTTCTTC.

The chain uses TRBV28 and TRBJ1-2; D unresolved. The CDR3 has 12 amino acids. Trimming took off 8 bases at V and 1 base at J, with 8 bases between the two ends. Germline values: CDR1 MDHEN, CDR2 SYDVKM. This CDR3 reads CASLWDNYGYTF. The CDR3 DNA sequence: TGTGCCAGCCTCTGGGATAACTATGGCTACACCTTC.